Listed here are 7 T cell receptor beta chains from one sample, sequenced in a study of glioma-infiltrating T cells after dendritic cell vaccination (dated by TCRdb to about 2016). Libraries were made using the immunoSEQ multiplex PCR assay. TCRdb retrieved this table from immuneACCESS and kept in-frame rearrangements only. Not all clones are present; in checked studies, unresolved V genes account for under half, and no reason is known for the remainder. This sample comprises tens of thousands of clones, over 65% of them detected only once. Roughly 2.9% of the sample goes to the ten largest clones. Sequencing was performed on blood, taken before dendritic cell vaccination. These receptors originate from a human donor with glioblastoma.

This rearrangement joins TRBV7-9 to TRBJ2-3, with a weak D call TRBD1 (6 bases). The V end was cut by 6 bases, the J end by 6 bases, with 13 bases between. The CDR3 contains 13 residues. Germline assignment: CDR1 SEHNR and CDR2 FQNEAQ (reference sequence). The CDR3 DNA reads as TGTGCCAGCAGTCGCGACAGGTTGGATACGCAGTATTTT. Translating it yields CASSRDRLDTQYF.

The rearrangement joins TRBV18 to TRBJ1-2; possibly TRBD1 for D (5 bases). The V gene's germline CDR1 is KGHSH and CDR2 LQKENI. The CDR3 runs 16 residues. Trimming cost V 2 bases and J 1 base, with 14 bases left between them. This CDR3 reads CASSPGVTGLNYGYTF. CDR3 bases: TGTGCCAGCTCACCAGGGGTGACGGGACTTAACTATGGCTACACCTTC.

The rearrangement uses TRBV19 and TRBJ1-1; D is perhaps TRBD1 (5 bases). Germline assignment: CDR1 LNHDA and CDR2 SQIVND (reference sequence). This CDR3 comprises 15 residues. V shed 3 bases and J shed 7 bases, with 18 bases lying between them. CDR3: CASSMGPGQGNEAFF. Written as DNA, the CDR3 is TGTGCCAGTAGTATGGGGCCAGGGCAGGGTAATGAAGCTTTCTTT.

DNA of the CDR3: TGTGCCACCAGCAGAGGGCAGGGGAGAAACATTCAGTACTTC. The encoded protein is CATSRGQGRNIQYF. V usage is TRBV15 and J usage is TRBJ2-4, with TRBD1 as a possible D gene (6 bases). In germline, CDR1 is LNHNV, CDR2 YYDKDF (reference sequence). V was cut by 1 base and J by 6 bases, with 10 bases left in between. The CDR3 spans 14 residues. The whole variable domain, remainder taken from reference TRBV15 and TRBJ2-4, is DAMVIQNPRYQVTQFGKPVTLSCSQTLNHNVMYWYQQKSSQAPKLLFHYYDKDFNNEADTPDNFQSRRPNTSFCFLDIRSPGLGDTAMYLCATSRGQGRNIQYFGAGTRLSVL.

This clone is a singleton in its sample. This rearrangement joins TRBV29-1 to TRBJ2-5, with D perhaps matching TRBD1 (5 bases). The ends were cut back, 4 bases at V and 5 bases at J, with 14 bases in the middle. The CDR3 spans 13 residues. Germline V gives CDR1 SQVTM, CDR2 ANQGSEA. The chain's CDR3 is CSVGLIPGETQYF. The CDR3 DNA sequence: TGCAGCGTTGGACTCATACCAGGGGAGACCCAGTACTTC. Filled out from reference TRBV29-1 and TRBJ2-5, the complete variable domain reads SAVISQKPSRDICQRGTSLTIQCQVDSQVTMMFWYRQQPGQSLTLIATANQGSEATYESGFVIDKFPISRPNLTFSTLTVSNMSPEDSSIYLCSVGLIPGETQYFGPGTRLLVL.

The rearrangement uses TRBV7-2 and TRBJ2-7, with D maybe TRBD2 (6 bases). The CDR3 is 14 residues long. Trimming left V 2 bases short and J 5 bases short, with 13 bases between. CDR1 and CDR2 (germline): SGHTA, FQGNSA. This chain's CDR3 is CASSLLAKAHEQYF. The CDR3 nucleotides are TGTGCCAGCAGCTTACTAGCGAAAGCCCACGAGCAGTACTTC.

V and J are TRBV5-6 and TRBJ2-7; tentatively, D is TRBD2 (6 bases). In germline, CDR1 is SGHDT, CDR2 YYEEEE. This CDR3 comprises 18 residues. Trimming left V 2 bases short and J 3 bases short, with 24 bases between. In DNA, the CDR3 is TGTGCCAGCAGCTTTATTGGGGGGATTTACGGGACGATCTACGAGCAGTACTTC. It translates to CASSFIGGIYGTIYEQYF.